These 15 T cell receptor beta chains were all obtained from the same sample, sequenced in a study of control samples from healthy donors and cancer patients. Sequencing used immunoSEQ multiplex PCR; TCRdb keeps in-frame clones, though not all of them. The data hold about 130,000 clones, with roughly 91% observed a single time. Material for sequencing was PBMCs. Receptors were obtained from a man aged 45-60 years with head and neck cancer.

The chain employs TRBV3-1 (or the pseudogene TRBV3-2) and TRBJ2-3; D is unclear. Germline V gene lookup returns CDR1 LGHDT and CDR2 YNNKEL (reference sequence). This CDR3 is built from 12 residues. Trimming stripped 4 bases from V and 8 bases from J, with 10 bases between. The CDR3 coding sequence is TGTGCCAGCAGCCCCGACTTTGGTACGCAGTATTTT. Its protein is CASSPDFGTQYF.

The V gene is TRBV18, the J gene TRBJ2-7, with TRBD1 matching 10 bases. V lost 2 bases to trimming and J lost 2 bases; unmatched junction nucleotides: 9. The CDR3 is 17 residues long. Per the germline V gene, CDR1 is KGHSH and CDR2 is LQKENI. DNA of the CDR3: TGTGCCAGCTCACCAATCCCCTGGACAGGGGGGCCCTACGAGCAGTACTTC. This translates into CASSPIPWTGGPYEQYF.

The chain employs TRBV13 and TRBJ1-4; D gene ambiguous. Germline V gene lookup returns CDR1 PRHDT and CDR2 FYEKMQ (reference sequence). The CDR3 is 11 amino acids. The ends were cut back, 1 base at V and 10 bases at J, with 4 bases in the middle. CDR3 coding DNA: TGTGCCAGCAGCTTAGCGGGAAAACTGTTTTTT. Translated, it gives CASSLAGKLFF.

The chain employs TRBV20-1 and TRBJ1-1; the D gene is possibly TRBD1 (6 bases). Germline loops: CDR1 DFQATT, CDR2 SNEGSKA (reference sequence). The CDR3 runs to 11 residues. Trimming stripped 8 bases from V and 5 bases from J, with 12 bases between. DNA for the CDR3: TGCAGTCCCTACAGGGATACTGAAGCTTTCTTT. It is translated as CSPYRDTEAFF.

The chain uses TRBV3-1 (or the pseudogene TRBV3-2) and TRBJ1-5; possibly TRBD1 for D (6 bases). Germline loops: CDR1 LGHDT, CDR2 YNNKEL (reference sequence). V lost 4 bases and J lost 0, with 16 bases in between. This CDR3 spans 17 amino acids. DNA for the CDR3: TGTGCCAGCAGCCGAGGGTCGGGGGCCGATAGCAATCAGCCCCAGCATTTT. Translated, it gives CASSRGSGADSNQPQHF.

As to this clone: Other DNA sequences from this sample encode an identical CDR3 as well. This chain joins TRBV7-2 and TRBJ1-1; 7 nucleotides align to TRBD1. This CDR3 is 14 amino acids long. Trimming took 1 base from V and 2 from J; bases not matched to a gene: 1. Germline V gene data show CDR1 as SGHTA and CDR2 as FQGNSA. For the CDR3, the DNA is TGTGCCAGCAGCTTAGGACAGGGTAACACTGAAGCTTTCTTT. This translates into CASSLGQGNTEAFF.

V usage is TRBV5-5 and J usage is TRBJ2-5; 7 nucleotides match TRBD2. This CDR3 contains 14 residues. V dropped 0 bases and J dropped 4; count of bases not matched to a gene: 3. Germline CDR1 and CDR2: SGHKS and YYEKEE (reference sequence). DNA for the CDR3: TGTGCCAGCAGCTTGGGACTAGCCCCAGAGACCCAGTACTTC. Translating gives CASSLGLAPETQYF.

The rearrangement joins TRBV11-3 to TRBJ2-6; a weak D match, TRBD2 (5 bases). Trimming removed 1 base from V and 4 bases from J, with 8 bases in between. Germline-derived CDR1 and CDR2 are SGHNT and YENEEA. CDR3 size: 15 residues. The CDR3 spells CASSLGGSGANVLTF. The CDR3 DNA is TGTGCCAGCAGCTTAGGCGGGTCCGGGGCCAACGTCCTGACTTTC.

This chain connects TRBV4-1 to TRBJ2-7; D is perhaps TRBD1 or TRBD2 (7 bases each). CDR1 is MGHRA and CDR2 is YSYEKL in the germline V gene. CDR3 length equals 16 residues. V gave up 3 bases and J gave up 6 bases, with 21 bases separating them. Written as DNA, the CDR3 is TGCGCCAGCAGCCAGGGGGGGGCGAGGGGGCCTGGCGAGCAGTACTTC. It encodes CASSQGGARGPGEQYF.

The chain combines TRBV6-2 or TRBV6-3 with TRBJ1-6; possible D gene TRBD1, 6 bases. From germline, CDR1 is MNHEY and CDR2 SVGEGT. The CDR3 spans 15 residues. Trimming pared 6 bases from V and 13 bases from J, leaving 22 bases between. The CDR3 loop is CASRPTGKGYGPLHF. Here the CDR3 DNA reads TGTGCCAGCAGACCTACAGGGAAGGGGTATGGGCCCCTCCACTTT.

This chain connects TRBV21-1 to TRBJ2-5. TRBV21-1 is recorded as a pseudogene. The CDR3 has 12 amino acids. The CDR3 reads CASSKGRETQYF. The CDR3 bases are TGTGCCAGCAGCAAGGGAAGAGAGACCCAGTACTTC.

This sequence joins TRBV16 and TRBJ1-1; no definite D call. V lost 4 bases and J 5 bases, leaving 11 bases between the germline ends. CDR1 KGHSY and CDR2 FQNENV come from the germline V gene. The length of the CDR3 is 13 residues. CDR3 residues: CASSRGRETEAFF. The DNA of the CDR3 is TGTGCCAGCAGCCGGGGAAGGGAAACTGAAGCTTTCTTT.

The chain couples TRBV7-2 to TRBJ1-1; TRBD1 might be the D (5 bases). Trimming took 5 bases from V and 2 from J, leaving 15 bases between them. This CDR3 has 15 residues. Per the germline V gene, CDR1 is SGHTA and CDR2 is FQGNSA. The CDR3 region has the DNA TGTGCCAGCAGCGTGCACGGGACGGTCAACACTGAAGCTTTCTTT. Translation gives CASSVHGTVNTEAFF.

The chain is built from TRBV2 and TRBJ2-1; 8 positions agree with TRBD2. J lost 12 bases, V lost 6 bases, and 4 bases had no gene match. Germline values: CDR1 SNHLY, CDR2 FYNNEI. CDR3 length: 11 amino acids. CDR3 sequence reads: CASRGLAGQFF. The DNA for the CDR3 is TGTGCCAGCAGGGGGCTAGCGGGGCAGTTCTTC. The full variable domain, completed using reference TRBV2 and TRBJ2-1, is EPEVTQTPSHQVTQMGQEVILRCVPISNHLYFYWYRQILGQKVEFLVSFYNNEISEKSEIFDDQFSVERPDGSNFTLKIRSTKLEDSAMYFCASRGLAGQFFGPGTRLTVL.

This chain links TRBV19 with TRBJ1-4; D is unresolved. CDR1 and CDR2 (germline): LNHDA, SQIVND (reference sequence). The CDR3 totals 16 residues. Trimming pared 5 bases from V and 1 base from J, leaving 14 bases between. CDR3: CASSGRAPGTNEKLFF. CDR3 bases: TGTGCCAGTAGTGGGCGGGCTCCCGGAACTAATGAAAAACTGTTTTTT.